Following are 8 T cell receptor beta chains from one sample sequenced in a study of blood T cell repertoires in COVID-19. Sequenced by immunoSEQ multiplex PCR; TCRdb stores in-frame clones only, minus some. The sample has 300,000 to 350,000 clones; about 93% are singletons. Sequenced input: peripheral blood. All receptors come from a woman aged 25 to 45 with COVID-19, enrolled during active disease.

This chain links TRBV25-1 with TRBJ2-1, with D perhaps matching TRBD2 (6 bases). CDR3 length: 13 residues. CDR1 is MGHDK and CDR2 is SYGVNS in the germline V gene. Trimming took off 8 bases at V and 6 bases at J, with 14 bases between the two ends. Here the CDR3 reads CASGRDSFNEQFF. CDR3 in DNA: TGTGCCAGCGGCCGGGACTCGTTCAATGAGCAGTTCTTC.

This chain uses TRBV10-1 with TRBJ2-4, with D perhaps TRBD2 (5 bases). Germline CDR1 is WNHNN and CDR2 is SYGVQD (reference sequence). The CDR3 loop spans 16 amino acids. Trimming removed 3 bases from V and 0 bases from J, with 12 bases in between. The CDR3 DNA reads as TGCGCCAGCAGTGAAGCGGTGGGGTTAGCCAAAAACATTCAGTACTTC. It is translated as CASSEAVGLAKNIQYF.

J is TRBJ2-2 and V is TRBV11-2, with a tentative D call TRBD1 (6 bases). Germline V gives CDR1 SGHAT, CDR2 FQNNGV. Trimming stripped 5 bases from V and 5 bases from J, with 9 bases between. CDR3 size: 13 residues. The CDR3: CASSKRGTGELFF. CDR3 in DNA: TGTGCCAGCAGCAAAAGGGGGACCGGGGAGCTGTTTTTT.

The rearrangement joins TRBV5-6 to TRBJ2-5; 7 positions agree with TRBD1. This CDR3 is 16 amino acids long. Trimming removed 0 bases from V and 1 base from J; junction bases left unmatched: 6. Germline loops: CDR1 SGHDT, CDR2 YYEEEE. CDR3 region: CASSLGGRGPQETQYF. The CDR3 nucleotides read TGTGCCAGCAGCTTGGGTGGAAGGGGGCCCCAAGAGACCCAGTACTTC.

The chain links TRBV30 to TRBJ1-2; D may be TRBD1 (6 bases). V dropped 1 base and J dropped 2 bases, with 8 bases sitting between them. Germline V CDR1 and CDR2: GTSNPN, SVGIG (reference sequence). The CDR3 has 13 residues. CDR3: CAWSGTENYGYTF. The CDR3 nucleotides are TGTGCCTGGAGTGGGACAGAAAACTATGGCTACACCTTC.

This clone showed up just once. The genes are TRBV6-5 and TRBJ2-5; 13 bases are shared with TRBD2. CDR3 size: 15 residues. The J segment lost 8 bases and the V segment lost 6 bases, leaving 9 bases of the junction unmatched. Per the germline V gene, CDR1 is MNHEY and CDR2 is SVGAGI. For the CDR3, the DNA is TGTGCCAGCAGACACGATTGGACTAGCGGGAGAACCCAGTACTTC. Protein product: CASRHDWTSGRTQYF.

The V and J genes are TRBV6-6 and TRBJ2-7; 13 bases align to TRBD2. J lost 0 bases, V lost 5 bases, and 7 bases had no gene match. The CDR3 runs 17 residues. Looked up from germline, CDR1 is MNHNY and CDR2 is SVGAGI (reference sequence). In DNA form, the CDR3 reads TGTGCCAGCAGTCGACTAGCGGGAGGAACAACCTCCTACGAGCAGTACTTC. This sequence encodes CASSRLAGGTTSYEQYF.

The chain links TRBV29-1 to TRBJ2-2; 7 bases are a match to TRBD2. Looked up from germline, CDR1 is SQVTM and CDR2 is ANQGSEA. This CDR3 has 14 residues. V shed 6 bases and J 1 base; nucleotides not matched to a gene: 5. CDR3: CSVWLAENTGELFF. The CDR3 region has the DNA TGCAGCGTATGGCTAGCGGAGAACACCGGGGAGCTGTTTTTT.